This is a list of T cell receptor beta chains from one sample in a study of regulatory T cells in long-lasting Graves disease. TCRdb re-called the multiplex PCR reads with MiXCR, one entry per CDR3 protein. The table includes 600,000 to 850,000 distinct CDR3 sequences, around 30% detected once. The sample here was peripheral blood mononuclear cells (PBMCs), taken when the disease was refractory, from a patient treated with antithyroid drugs. These receptors originate from a female donor with Graves disease. Each CDR3 is given with its conserved first and last residue. Each record gives: CDR3 length, clone size, J gene, V gene, D gene, CDR3 protein, CDR3 DNA. A D gene is named only where the DNA matches it firmly. The listing skips clone size in some rows; elsewhere it reads once, few, many or a size class.

16,few,TRBJ2-7,TRBV7-9,NA,CASSLDQLGFAYEQYF,TGTGCCAGCAGCTTAGATCAACTTGGGTTTGCTTACGAGCAGTACTTC
14,NA,TRBJ1-1,TRBV9,TRBD1,CASSVGTGKAEAFF,TGTGCCAGCAGCGTAGGGACAGGGAAGGCAGAAGCTTTCTTT
16,few,TRBJ1-2,TRBV20-1,TRBD1,CSARGQGQTMYYGYTF,TGCAGTGCTAGGGGACAGGGGCAAACCATGTATTACGGCTACACCTTC
15,NA,TRBJ2-7,TRBV9,NA,CASSAGTGRAYEQYF,TGTGCCAGCAGCGCAGGGACTGGACGCGCCTACGAGCAGTACTTC
11,NA,TRBJ1-2,TRBV29-1,NA,CSVVRDYGYTF,TGCAGCGTTGTTAGGGACTATGGCTACACCTTC
16,few,TRBJ1-1,TRBV3-1,TRBD1,CASSQVATGRNTEAFF,TGTGCCAGCAGCCAAGTCGCGACAGGGAGGAACACTGAAGCTTTCTTT
16,NA,TRBJ2-1,TRBV18,TRBD1,CASSPHPPGQGNEQFF,TGTGCCAGCTCACCACACCCTCCGGGACAGGGAAATGAGCAGTTCTTC
14,few,TRBJ2-7,TRBV20-1,TRBD2,CSATREESRYEQYF,TGCAGTGCTACGCGGGAGGAGTCACGCTACGAGCAGTACTTC
12,NA,TRBJ2-7,TRBV7-2,NA,CASSLGGGSTDF,TGTGCCAGCAGTCTCGGAGGGGGATCGACAGACTTC
15,NA,TRBJ2-7,TRBV20-1,TRBD2,CSARDEAGGPYEQYF,TGCAGTGCTAGAGATGAGGCGGGAGGACCCTACGAGCAGTACTTC
16,NA,TRBJ1-5,TRBV3-1,TRBD1,CASSQTRTGRNQPQHF,TGTGCCAGCAGCCAAACTAGGACAGGCCGCAATCAGCCCCAGCATTTT
17,once,TRBJ1-3,TRBV4-1,NA,CASSEFTGSTKGNTIYF,TGCGCCAGCAGCGAATTCACAGGGTCAACGAAGGGAAACACCATATATTTT
13,few,TRBJ1-1,TRBV10-2,NA,CASSESRPTEAFF,TGCGCCAGCAGTGAGTCCCGGCCAACTGAAGCTTTCTTT
14,NA,TRBJ2-7,TRBV20-1,NA,CSARADLVSYEQYF,TGCAGTGCTAGAGCGGACCTCGTCTCCTACGAGCAGTACTTC
17,NA,TRBJ1-2,TRBV27,NA,CARSLRLVGSTNYGYTF,TGTGCCCGCAGTTTAAGGCTGGTCGGCAGCACTAACTATGGCTACACCTTC
16,many,TRBJ2-2,TRBV20-1,TRBD2,CSANDTSGLHTGELFF,TGCAGTGCTAATGACACTAGCGGGCTCCACACCGGGGAGCTGTTTTTT
14,NA,TRBJ2-7,TRBV5-1,NA,CASSFRDDRYEQYF,TGCGCCAGCAGCTTCCGGGACGACCGCTACGAGCAGTACTTC